Below, 3 T cell receptor beta chains from the same sample are listed, as sequenced in a study of Ad26.COV2.S vaccination and SARS-CoV-2 variants. Measured with immunoSEQ multiplex PCR; TCRdb has only the in-frame clones, and not every one. This table holds fewer than 150,000 clones, just over 85% found once. The source material was peripheral blood, sampled after recovery from COVID-19. Receptor source: a human donor who had recovered from COVID-19.

V gene TRBV12-5 combines with J gene TRBJ2-5; the D is unclear. CDR1 and CDR2 from the germline V gene are LGHNT and FRNRAP. The V gene lost 6 bases and the J gene lost 5 bases, with 16 bases spanning the gap. This CDR3 region has 14 residues. CDR3 DNA sequence: TGTGCTAGTGGCCCCCCTTACCTTTCGGAGACCCAGTACTTC. Protein product: CASGPPYLSETQYF. Full variable domain (remainder filled in from reference TRBV12-5 and TRBJ2-5): DARVTQTPRHKVTEMGQEVTMRCQPILGHNTVFWYRQTMMQGLELLAYFRNRAPLDDSGMPKDRFSAEMPDATLATLKIQPSEPRDSAVYFCASGPPYLSETQYFGPGTRLLVL.

This sequence joins TRBV21-1 and TRBJ2-3; TRBD1 is taken as the D call from the table, unchecked against the DNA. TRBV21-1 is marked as a pseudogene. The CDR3 is 17 residues long. The CDR3 DNA reads as TGTGCCAGCTCTATACACCGAAACAGGGAAAACACAGATACGCAGTATTTT. Protein product: CASSIHRNRENTDTQYF.

This clone was seen more than once but under ten times. The V and J genes are TRBV6-5 and TRBJ1-4; TRBD1 aligns across 7 bases. V gave up 8 bases and J gave up 7 bases; unmatched junction bases: 7. This CDR3 comprises 13 residues. In germline, CDR1 is MNHEY, CDR2 SVGAGI. The CDR3 reads CASRYPGGEKLFF. The CDR3 DNA reads TGTGCCAGCCGATACCCAGGGGGTGAAAAACTGTTTTTT.